Here is one T cell receptor beta chain with its context. The antigen is unknown. CDR1 SQVTM and CDR2 ANQGSEA come from the germline V gene. Trimming removed 3 bases from V and 1 base from J; junction bases left unmatched: 12. This CDR3 contains 18 residues. The source of the sample is a study of shared clonotypes between healthy human individuals. As for the study in general: Sampling drew on donors who were a couple of women and a few men aged 18 to 49.

Profiling relied on immunoSEQ multiplex PCR, and the TCRdb table lists in-frame clones only, not all of them. Counted here are about 1 million clones, around 74% occurring once; the ten biggest clones make up roughly 1.4%. Broader study findings: The expectation was that sequencing depth would affect clonotype sharing among donors. Larger estimated richness was generally seen in naive subsets than in memory subsets. Limited genetic and exposure-history diversity came from having few donors.

This clonotype was obtained from a man aged 18 to 30 in good health. The sequenced material came from memory CD4+ T cells sorted from blood. Subset of the sample: CD45RA-negative fraction. The chain combines TRBV29-1 with TRBJ1-3; TRBD1 matches at 10 bases. DNA of the CDR3: TGCAGCGTTGATGCTGGGCCGGGACAGGGGTTTTCTGGAAACACCATATATTTT. This codes for CSVDAGPGQGFSGNTIYF.